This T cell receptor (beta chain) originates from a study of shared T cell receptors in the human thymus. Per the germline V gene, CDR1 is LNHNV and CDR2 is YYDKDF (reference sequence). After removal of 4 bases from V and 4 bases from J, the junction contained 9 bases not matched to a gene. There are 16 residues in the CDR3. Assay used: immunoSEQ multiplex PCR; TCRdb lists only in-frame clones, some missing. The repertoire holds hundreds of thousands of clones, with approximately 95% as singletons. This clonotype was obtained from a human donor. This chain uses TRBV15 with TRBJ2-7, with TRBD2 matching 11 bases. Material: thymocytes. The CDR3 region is CATSKRTSGSFYEQYF. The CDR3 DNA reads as TGTGCCACCAGCAAGCGGACTAGCGGGTCCTTTTACGAGCAGTACTTC.